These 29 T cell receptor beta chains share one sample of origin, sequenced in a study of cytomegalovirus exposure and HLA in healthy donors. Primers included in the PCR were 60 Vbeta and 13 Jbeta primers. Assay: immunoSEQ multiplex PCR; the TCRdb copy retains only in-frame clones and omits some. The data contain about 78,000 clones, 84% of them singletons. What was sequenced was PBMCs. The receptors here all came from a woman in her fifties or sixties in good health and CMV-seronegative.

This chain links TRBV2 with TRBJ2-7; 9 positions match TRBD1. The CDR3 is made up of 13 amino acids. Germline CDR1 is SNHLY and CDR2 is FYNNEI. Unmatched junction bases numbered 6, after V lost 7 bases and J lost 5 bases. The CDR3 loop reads CASTLQGAHEQYF. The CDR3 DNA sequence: TGTGCCAGCACCCTACAGGGGGCCCACGAGCAGTACTTC.

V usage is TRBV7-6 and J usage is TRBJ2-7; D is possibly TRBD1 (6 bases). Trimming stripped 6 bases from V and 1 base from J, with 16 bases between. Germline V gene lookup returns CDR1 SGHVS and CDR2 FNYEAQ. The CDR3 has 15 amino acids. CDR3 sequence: CASSWDKIGSYEQYF. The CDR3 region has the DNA TGTGCCAGCAGTTGGGACAAAATCGGGTCCTACGAGCAGTACTTC.

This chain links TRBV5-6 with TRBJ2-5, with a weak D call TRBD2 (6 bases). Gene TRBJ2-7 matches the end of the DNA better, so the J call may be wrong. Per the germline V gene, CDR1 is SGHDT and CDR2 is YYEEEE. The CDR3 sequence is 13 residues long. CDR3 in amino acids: CASSFGGIDEQYF. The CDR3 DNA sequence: TGTGCCAGCAGCTTTGGAGGGATCGACGAGCAGTACTTC.

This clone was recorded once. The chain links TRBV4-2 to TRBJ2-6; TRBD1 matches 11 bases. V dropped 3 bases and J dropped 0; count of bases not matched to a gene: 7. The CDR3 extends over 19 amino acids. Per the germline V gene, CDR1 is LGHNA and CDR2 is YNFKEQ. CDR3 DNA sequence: TGTGCCAGCAGCCAGGCCCCGGGACAGGGGGGCTCTGGGGCCAACGTCCTGACTTTC. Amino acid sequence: CASSQAPGQGGSGANVLTF.

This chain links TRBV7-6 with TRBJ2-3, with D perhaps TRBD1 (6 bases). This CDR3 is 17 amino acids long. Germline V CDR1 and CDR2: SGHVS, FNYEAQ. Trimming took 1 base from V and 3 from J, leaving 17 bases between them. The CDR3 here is CASSLGFRQVGTDTQYF. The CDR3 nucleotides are TGTGCCAGCAGCTTAGGATTCCGACAGGTCGGAACAGATACGCAGTATTTT.

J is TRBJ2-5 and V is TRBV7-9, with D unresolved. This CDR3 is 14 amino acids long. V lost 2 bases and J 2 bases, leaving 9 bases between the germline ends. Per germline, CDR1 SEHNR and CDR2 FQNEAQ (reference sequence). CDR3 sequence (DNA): TGTGCCAGCAGCTTAATTACAGATCAAGAGACCCAGTACTTC. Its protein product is CASSLITDQETQYF.

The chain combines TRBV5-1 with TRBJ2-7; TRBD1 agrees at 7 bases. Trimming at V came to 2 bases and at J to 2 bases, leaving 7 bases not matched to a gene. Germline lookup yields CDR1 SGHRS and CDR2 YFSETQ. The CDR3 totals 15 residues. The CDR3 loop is CASSLQGRWTYEQYV. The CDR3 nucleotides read TGCGCCAGCAGCTTACAGGGGCGATGGACCTACGAGCAGTACGTC.

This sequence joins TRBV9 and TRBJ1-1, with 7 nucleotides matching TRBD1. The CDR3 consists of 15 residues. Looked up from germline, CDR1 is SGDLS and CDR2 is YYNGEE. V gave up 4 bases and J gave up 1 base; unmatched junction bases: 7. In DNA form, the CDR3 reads TGTGCCAGCAGCCCGACGGGACAGCCGAACACTGAAGCTTTCTTT. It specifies CASSPTGQPNTEAFF.

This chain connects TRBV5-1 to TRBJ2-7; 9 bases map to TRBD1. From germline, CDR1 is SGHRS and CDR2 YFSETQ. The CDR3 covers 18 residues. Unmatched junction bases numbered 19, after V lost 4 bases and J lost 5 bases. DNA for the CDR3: TGCGCCAGCAGCCACGGACAGGGGACTCCTCTTTGGGCTAACGAGCAGTACTTC. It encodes CASSHGQGTPLWANEQYF.

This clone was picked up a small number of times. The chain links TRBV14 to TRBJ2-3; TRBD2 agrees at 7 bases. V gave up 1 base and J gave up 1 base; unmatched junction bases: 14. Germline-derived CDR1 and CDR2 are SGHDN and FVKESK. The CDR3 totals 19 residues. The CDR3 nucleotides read TGTGCCAGCAGCCAAGCATCCCGTTCTGGCGGGAGACGCACAGATACGCAGTATTTT. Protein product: CASSQASRSGGRRTDTQYF.

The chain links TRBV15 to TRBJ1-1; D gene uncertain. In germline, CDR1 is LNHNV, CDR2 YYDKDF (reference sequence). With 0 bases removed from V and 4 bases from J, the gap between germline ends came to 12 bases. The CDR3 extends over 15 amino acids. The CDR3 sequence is CATSRDRKGGTEAFF. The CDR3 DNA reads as TGTGCCACCAGCAGAGATAGGAAGGGAGGCACTGAAGCTTTCTTT.

The CDR3 DNA follows: TGTGCTAGTGAGGACTTTGGACCTGGCTATGGCTACACCTTC. This encodes CASEDFGPGYGYTF. V gene TRBV12-5 combines with J gene TRBJ1-2; D unresolved. Trimming shortened V by 7 bases and J by 4 bases, and 16 bases separated the two germline ends. The CDR3 contains 14 residues. Germline-derived CDR1 and CDR2 are LGHNT and FRNRAP.

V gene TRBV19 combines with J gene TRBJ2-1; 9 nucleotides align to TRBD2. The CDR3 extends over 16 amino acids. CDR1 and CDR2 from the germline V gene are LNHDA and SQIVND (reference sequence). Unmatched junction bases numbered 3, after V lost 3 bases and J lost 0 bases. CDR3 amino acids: CASSILAGRSYNEQFF. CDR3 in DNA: TGTGCCAGTAGTATCCTAGCGGGGCGCTCCTACAATGAGCAGTTCTTC.

CDR3 in DNA: TGCGCCAGCAGCCAAGAAAGTAGCTCTGGAAACACCATATATTTT. The encoded protein is CASSQESSSGNTIYF. The genes are TRBV4-3 and TRBJ1-3; D is uncertain. This CDR3 is 15 amino acids long. Per germline, CDR1 LGHNA and CDR2 YSLEER. The ends were cut back, 0 bases at V and 0 bases at J, with 6 bases in the middle.

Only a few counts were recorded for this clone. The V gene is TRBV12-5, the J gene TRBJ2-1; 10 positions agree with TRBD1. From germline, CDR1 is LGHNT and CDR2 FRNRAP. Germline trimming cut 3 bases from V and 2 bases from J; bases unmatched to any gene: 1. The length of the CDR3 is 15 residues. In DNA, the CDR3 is TGTGCTAGTGGTTTCGACAGGGGGCCCTACAATGAGCAGTTCTTC. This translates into CASGFDRGPYNEQFF.

DNA of the CDR3: TGCGCCAGCAGCCAAGATGGGGCGGGGCAAGAGACCCAGTACTTC. This translates into CASSQDGAGQETQYF. The genes are TRBV4-1 and TRBJ2-5, with a possible D match to TRBD2 (6 bases). This CDR3 has 15 amino acids. CDR1 is MGHRA and CDR2 is YSYEKL in the germline V gene. Trimming stripped 0 bases from V and 2 bases from J, with 10 bases between.

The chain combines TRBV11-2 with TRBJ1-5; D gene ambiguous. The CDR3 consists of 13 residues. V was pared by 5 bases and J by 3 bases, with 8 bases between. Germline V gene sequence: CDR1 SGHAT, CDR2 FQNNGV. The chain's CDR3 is CASSPGFNQPQHF. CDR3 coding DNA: TGTGCCAGCAGCCCGGGGTTCAATCAGCCCCAGCATTTT.

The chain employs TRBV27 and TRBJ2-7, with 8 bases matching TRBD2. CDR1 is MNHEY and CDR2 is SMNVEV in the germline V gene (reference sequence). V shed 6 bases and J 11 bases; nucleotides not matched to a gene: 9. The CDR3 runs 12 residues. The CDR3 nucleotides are TGTGCCAGCAGGAGCGTAGCGGGAAGGGAGTACTTC. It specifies CASRSVAGREYF.

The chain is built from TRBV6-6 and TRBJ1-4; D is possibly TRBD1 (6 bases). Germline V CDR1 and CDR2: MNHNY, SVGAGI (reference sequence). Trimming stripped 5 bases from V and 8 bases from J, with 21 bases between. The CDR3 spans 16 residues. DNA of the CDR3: TGTGCCAGCAGTCGGATAGGATCGGGGCAGGGGGAAAAACTGTTTTTT. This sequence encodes CASSRIGSGQGEKLFF.

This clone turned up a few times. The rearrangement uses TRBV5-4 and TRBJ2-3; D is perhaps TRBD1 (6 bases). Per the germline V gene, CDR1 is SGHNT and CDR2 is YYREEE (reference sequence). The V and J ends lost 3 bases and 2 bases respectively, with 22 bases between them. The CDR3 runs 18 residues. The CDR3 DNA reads TGTGCCAGCAGCTCTACTCCGGGGACACCGGGTGTCACAGATACGCAGTATTTT. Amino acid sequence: CASSSTPGTPGVTDTQYF.

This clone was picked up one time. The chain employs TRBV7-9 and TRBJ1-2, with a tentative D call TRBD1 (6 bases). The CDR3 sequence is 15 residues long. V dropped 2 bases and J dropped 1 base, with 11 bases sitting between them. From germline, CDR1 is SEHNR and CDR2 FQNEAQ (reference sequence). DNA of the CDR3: TGTGCCAGCAGCTTACCAGGGGAAAGTAACTATGGCTACACCTTC. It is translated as CASSLPGESNYGYTF.

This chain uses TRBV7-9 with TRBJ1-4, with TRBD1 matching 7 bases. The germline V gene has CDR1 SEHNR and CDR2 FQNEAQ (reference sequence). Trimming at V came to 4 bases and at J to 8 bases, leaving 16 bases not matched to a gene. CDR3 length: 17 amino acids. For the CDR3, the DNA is TGTGCCAGCAGCTCGTCCCTGGTCCGGGACAGTCGCGAAAAACTGTTTTTT. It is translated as CASSSSLVRDSREKLFF.

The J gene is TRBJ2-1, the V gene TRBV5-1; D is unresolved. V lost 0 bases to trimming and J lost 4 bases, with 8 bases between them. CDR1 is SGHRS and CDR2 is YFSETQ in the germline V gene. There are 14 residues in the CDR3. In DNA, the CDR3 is TGCGCCAGCAGCTTGGCCGGTGCATACAATGAGCAGTTCTTC. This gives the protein CASSLAGAYNEQFF.

CDR3 sequence: CASRRAGITYEQYF. In nucleotides, the CDR3 is TGTGCCAGCAGGCGGGCGGGAATAACCTACGAGCAGTACTTC. The gene calls are TRBV6-1 and TRBJ2-7; maybe TRBD2 (6 bases). Germline lookup yields CDR1 MNHNS and CDR2 SASEGT. There are 14 residues in the CDR3. Trimming took off 6 bases at V and 2 bases at J, with 14 bases between the two ends.

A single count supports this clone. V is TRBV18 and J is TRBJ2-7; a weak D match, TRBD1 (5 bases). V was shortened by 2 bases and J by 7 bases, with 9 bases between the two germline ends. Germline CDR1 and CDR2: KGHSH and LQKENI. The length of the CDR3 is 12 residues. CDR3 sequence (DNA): TGTGCCAGCTCACCAAAGGCAGGGGAGCAGTACTTC. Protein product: CASSPKAGEQYF.

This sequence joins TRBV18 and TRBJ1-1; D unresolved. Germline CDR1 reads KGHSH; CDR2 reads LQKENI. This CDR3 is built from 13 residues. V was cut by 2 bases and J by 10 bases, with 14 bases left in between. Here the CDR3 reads CASSPLRESVAFF. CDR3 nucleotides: TGTGCCAGCTCACCATTAAGGGAGAGTGTAGCTTTCTTT.

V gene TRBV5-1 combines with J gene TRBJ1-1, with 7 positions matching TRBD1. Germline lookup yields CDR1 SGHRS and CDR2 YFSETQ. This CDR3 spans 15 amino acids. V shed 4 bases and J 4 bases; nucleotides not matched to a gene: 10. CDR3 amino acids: CASSPYRGSGTEAFF. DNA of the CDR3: TGCGCCAGCAGCCCGTACAGGGGAAGTGGCACTGAAGCTTTCTTT.

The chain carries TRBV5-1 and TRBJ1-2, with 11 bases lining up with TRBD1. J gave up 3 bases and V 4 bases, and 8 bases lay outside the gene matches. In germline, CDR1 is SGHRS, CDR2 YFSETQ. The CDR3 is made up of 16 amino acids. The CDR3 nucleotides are TGCGCCAGCAGCCCTAGGACAGGGGGCTTGGACTATGGCTACACCTTC. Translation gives CASSPRTGGLDYGYTF.

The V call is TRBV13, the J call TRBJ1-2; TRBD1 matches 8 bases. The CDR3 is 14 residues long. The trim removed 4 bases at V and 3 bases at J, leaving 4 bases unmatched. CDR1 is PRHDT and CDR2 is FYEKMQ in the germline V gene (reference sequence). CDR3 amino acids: CASSWTGSDYGYTF. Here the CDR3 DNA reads TGTGCCAGCAGCTGGACAGGGAGCGACTATGGCTACACCTTC.